This section outlines one T cell receptor beta chain sequence together with its context. The antigen it binds to is not known. Base qualities were left out, and no much larger clone turns up one base away. Participants in the prospective study were aged 18 to 89 years, lived in over 20 United States geographic areas, and enrolled through a virtual design. To assign participants to cohorts, the prospective study relied on clinical history that participants themselves reported in a screening survey and a study questionnaire. In the prospective study, mobile phlebotomists collected whole blood, serum and a nasopharyngeal or oropharyngeal swab from each participant. Participants in the prospective study had the option to provide additional blood draws and questionnaires over a roughly 2-month period. Before DNA extraction, blood samples from the prospective study were shipped at room temperature or frozen.

The data derive from a study of blood T cell repertoires in COVID-19 (dated by TCRdb to about 2020). For context, the study as a whole: Samples covering the acute and convalescent phases of COVID-19 were provided by collaborators in the United States, Italy and Spain. Where available, HLA class I and class II types were taken from metadata supplied by the sample provider and were not determined by assay-based typing. The prospective study material was composed of cDNA or gDNA derived from T cells, B-cell-depleted T cells, or PBMCs. The repertoires were released in a freely available public database intended as a resource for research on the immune response to SARS-CoV-2. The dataset comprised deeply sampled blood TCRbeta repertoires from subjects exposed to, actively infected with, or recovered from COVID-19. A de-identified subject ID, COVID-19 status, age in years and sex were almost always included in the sample metadata. Samples came from the ongoing ImmuneRACE study (first 160 participants) plus 1,254 subjects from 6 global collaborators. Paper-wide results and their limitations: How much clinical and demographic metadata was included differed by source and by participant, and the metadata was provided uncurated.

The CDR3 starts with the cysteine, ends with the phenylalanine, and has 17 residues. Only the CDR3 portion is preserved as DNA: 51 bases, with reading frame beginning at the first base. The germline V gene supplies CDR1 SGHVS and CDR2 FQNEAQ. V is pared back by 5 bases and J by 4 bases, with 21 bases lying between the germline termini. The immunoSEQ Assay, a bias-controlled multiplex PCR, was used to amplify TCRbeta CDR3 regions from genomic DNA. Processing in the source paper ran as follows. The number of nucleated cells in each sample was estimated from the amplification of reference gene primers within the assay. To quantify the absolute abundance of each unique TCRbeta CDR3 rearrangement, sequence reads were collapsed and filtered. Productive Simpson clonality was computed per sample as the square root of Simpson's diversity index over productive rearrangements. TCRdb holds this immuneACCESS table with in-frame rearrangements only. Some clones are missing; in checked studies, unresolved V genes explain under half, and the rest has no known cause. V and J calls and clone size are copied from that table; D and trimming were computed from the DNA. The sample data list approximately 240,000 clones, and about 90% of these were observed just once. Jointly, the top ten make up around 6% of the sample.

The TCR sequence derives from a woman aged 25 to 39 with acute COVID-19. Sequencing was carried out using PBMCs or T cells enriched from blood (not recorded which). The chain joins TRBV7-8 to TRBJ2-1, and TRBD1 may be the D gene, going by 7 matching bases. The CDR3 protein sequence reads: CASSPKGPQGGYNEQFF. The DNA sequence is as follows: TGTGCCAGCAGCCCAAAAGGGCCCCAGGGGGGTTACAATGAGCAGTTCTTC.